This record concerns one TCR beta chain sequence. Measured with immunoSEQ multiplex PCR; TCRdb has only the in-frame clones, and not every one. Here the sample spans 60,000 or so clones, over 70% being singletons. V dropped 3 bases and J dropped 0 bases, with 18 bases sitting between them. The CDR3 runs to 18 residues. The germline CDR1 and CDR2 sequences are MNHEY and SMNVEV (reference sequence). The entry originates in a study of Tregs in tolerant kidney transplant recipients. The material sequenced was CD4+ T cells from blood. This receptor was obtained from a human donor in good health. The chain uses TRBV27 and TRBJ1-5; a possible D gene is TRBD1 (5 bases). In DNA, the CDR3 is TGTGCCAGCAGTTTGCAGGGTCATCAGGTGGATAGCAATCAGCCCCAGCATTTT. As protein: CASSLQGHQVDSNQPQHF.